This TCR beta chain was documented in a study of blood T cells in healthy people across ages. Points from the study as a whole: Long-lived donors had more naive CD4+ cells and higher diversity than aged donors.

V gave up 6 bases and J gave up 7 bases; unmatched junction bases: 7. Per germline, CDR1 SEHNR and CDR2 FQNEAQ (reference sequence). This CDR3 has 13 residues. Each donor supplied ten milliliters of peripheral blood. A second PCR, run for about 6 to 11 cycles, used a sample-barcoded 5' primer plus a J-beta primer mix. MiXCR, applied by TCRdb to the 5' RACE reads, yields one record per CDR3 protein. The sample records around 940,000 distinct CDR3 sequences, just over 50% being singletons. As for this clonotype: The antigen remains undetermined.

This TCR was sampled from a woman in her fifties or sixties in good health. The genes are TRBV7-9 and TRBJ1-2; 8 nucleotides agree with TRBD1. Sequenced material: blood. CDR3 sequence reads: CASRIQGESGYTF. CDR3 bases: TGTGCCAGCAGGATACAGGGGGAGTCTGGCTACACCTTC.